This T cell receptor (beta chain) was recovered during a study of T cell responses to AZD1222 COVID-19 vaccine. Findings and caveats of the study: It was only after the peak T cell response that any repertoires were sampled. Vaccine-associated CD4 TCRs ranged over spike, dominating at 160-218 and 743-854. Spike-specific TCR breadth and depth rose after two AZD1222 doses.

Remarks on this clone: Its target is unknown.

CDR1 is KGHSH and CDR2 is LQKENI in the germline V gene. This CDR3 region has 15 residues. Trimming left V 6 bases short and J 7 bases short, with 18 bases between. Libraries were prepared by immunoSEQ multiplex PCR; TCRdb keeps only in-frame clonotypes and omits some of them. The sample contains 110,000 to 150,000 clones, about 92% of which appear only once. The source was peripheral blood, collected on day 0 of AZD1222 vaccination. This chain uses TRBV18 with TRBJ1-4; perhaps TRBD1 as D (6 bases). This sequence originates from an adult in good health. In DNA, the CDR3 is TGTGCCAGCTCCAGGGGCGGCAAGGGTTTTGAAAAACTGTTTTTT. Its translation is CASSRGGKGFEKLFF.